A single sample is the source of the 3 T cell receptor beta chains below, sequenced in a study of human T cells and chemical hapten exposure. Time point described: patch test 2, 6 weeks after DPC sensitization. The treatment here: therapeutic diphenylcyclopropenone sensitization with weekly scalp DPC. TCRdb re-called the RACE reads with MiXCR, one entry per CDR3 protein. Seen here are roughly 140,000 distinct CDR3 sequences, approximately 10% observed once, and the top ten hold around 1.4%. The sequencing used whole blood, collected in connection with sensitization to the hapten diphenylcyclopropenone (DPC). These receptor sequences come from a woman aged 45-60 years with alopecia areata. Some clones in this sample may be carry-over from other donors' samples.

The J gene is TRBJ2-5, the V gene TRBV18, with D unresolved. There are 15 residues in the CDR3. V was cut by 2 bases and J by 1 base, with 11 bases left in between. Germline-derived CDR1 and CDR2 are KGHSH and LQKENI. CDR3 bases: TGTGCCAGCTCACCAGGCGGACGGATCCAAGAGACCCAGTACTTC. As protein: CASSPGGRIQETQYF.

CDR3 in amino acids: CSARGTRGDIQYF. The CDR3 DNA is TGCAGTGCTAGGGGGACCCGCGGGGACATTCAGTACTTC. V gene TRBV20-1 combines with J gene TRBJ2-4, with a possible D match to TRBD2 (6 bases). This CDR3 has 13 amino acids. V was cut by 3 bases and J by 8 bases, with 14 bases left in between. CDR1 is DFQATT, CDR2 SNEGSKA, per germline (reference sequence).

This clonotype turned up a few times. The chain carries TRBV3-1 and TRBJ1-5; D gene ambiguous. V was trimmed by 2 bases and J by 10 bases, leaving 9 bases between them. The CDR3 is 12 residues long. Germline lookup yields CDR1 LGHDT and CDR2 YNNKEL (reference sequence). Here the CDR3 DNA reads TGTGCCAGCAGCCAATTGAGAGTCCCCCAGCATTTT. Amino acid sequence: CASSQLRVPQHF.